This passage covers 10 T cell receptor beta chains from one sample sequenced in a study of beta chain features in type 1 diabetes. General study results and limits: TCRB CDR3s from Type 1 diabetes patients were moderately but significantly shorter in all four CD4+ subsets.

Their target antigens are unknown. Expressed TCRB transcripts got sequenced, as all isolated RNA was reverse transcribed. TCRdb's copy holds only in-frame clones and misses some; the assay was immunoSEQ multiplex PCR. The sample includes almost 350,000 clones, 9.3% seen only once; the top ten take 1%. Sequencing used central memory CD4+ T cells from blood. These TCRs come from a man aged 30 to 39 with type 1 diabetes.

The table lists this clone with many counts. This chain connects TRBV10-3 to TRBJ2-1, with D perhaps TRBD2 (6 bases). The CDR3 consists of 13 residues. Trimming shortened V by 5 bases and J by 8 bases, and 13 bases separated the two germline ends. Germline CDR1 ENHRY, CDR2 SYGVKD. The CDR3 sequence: CAISTEGGDEQFF. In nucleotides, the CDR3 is TGTGCCATCAGTACCGAGGGAGGCGATGAGCAGTTCTTC.

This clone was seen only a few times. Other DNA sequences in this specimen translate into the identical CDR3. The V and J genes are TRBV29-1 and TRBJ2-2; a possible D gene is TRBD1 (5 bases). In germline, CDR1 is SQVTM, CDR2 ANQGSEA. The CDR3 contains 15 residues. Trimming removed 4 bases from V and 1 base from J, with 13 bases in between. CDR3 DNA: TGCAGCGTTGTCCAAGGGGCCCTGAACACCGGGGAGCTGTTTTTT. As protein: CSVVQGALNTGELFF.

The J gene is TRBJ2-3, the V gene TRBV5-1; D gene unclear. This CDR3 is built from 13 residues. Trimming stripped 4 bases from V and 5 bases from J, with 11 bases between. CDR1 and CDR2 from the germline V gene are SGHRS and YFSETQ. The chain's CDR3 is CASSGPAIDTQYF. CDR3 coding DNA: TGCGCCAGCAGCGGTCCCGCCATAGATACGCAGTATTTT. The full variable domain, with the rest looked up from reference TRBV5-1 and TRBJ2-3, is KAGVTQTPRYLIKTRGQQVTLSCSPISGHRSVSWYQQTPGQGLQFLFEYFSETQRNKGNFPGRFSGRQFSNSRSEMNVSTLELGDSALYLCASSGPAIDTQYFGPGTRLTVL.

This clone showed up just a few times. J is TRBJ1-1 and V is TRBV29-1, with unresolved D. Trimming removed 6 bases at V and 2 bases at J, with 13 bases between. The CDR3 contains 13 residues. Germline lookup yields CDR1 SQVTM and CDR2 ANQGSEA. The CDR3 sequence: CSVSRRINTEAFF. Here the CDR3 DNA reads TGCAGCGTCTCACGGCGGATCAACACTGAAGCTTTCTTT. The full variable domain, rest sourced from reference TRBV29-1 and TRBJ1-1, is SAVISQKPSRDICQRGTSLTIQCQVDSQVTMMFWYRQQPGQSLTLIATANQGSEATYESGFVIDKFPISRPNLTFSTLTVSNMSPEDSSIYLCSVSRRINTEAFFGQGTRLTVV.

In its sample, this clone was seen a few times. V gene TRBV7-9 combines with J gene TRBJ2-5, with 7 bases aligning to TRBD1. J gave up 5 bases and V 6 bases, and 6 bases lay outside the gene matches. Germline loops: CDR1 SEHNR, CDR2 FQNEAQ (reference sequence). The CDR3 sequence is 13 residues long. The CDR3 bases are TGTGCCAGCAGACAGACAGGGTCCGAGACCCAGTACTTC. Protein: CASRQTGSETQYF.

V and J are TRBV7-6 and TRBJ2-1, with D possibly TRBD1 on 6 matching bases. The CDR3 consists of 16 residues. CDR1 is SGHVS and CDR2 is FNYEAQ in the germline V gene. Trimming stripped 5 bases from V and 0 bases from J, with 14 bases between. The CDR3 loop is CASSGGQRISYNEQFF. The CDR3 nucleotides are TGTGCCAGCAGCGGGGGCCAACGAATCTCCTACAATGAGCAGTTCTTC.

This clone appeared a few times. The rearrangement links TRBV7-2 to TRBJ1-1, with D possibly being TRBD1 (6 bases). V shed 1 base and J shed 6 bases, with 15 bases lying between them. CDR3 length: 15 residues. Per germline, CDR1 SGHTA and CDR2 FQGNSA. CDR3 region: CASSLESRGVAEAFF. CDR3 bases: TGTGCCAGCAGCTTAGAGAGCAGGGGAGTCGCTGAAGCTTTCTTT.

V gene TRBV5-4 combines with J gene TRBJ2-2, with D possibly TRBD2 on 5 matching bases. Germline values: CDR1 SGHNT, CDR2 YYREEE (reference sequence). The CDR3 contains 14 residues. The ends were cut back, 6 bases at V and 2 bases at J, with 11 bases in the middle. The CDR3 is CASTPGRNTGELFF. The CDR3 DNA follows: TGTGCCAGCACGCCGGGGAGAAACACCGGGGAGCTGTTTTTT. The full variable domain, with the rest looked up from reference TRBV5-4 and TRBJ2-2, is ETGVTQSPTHLIKTRGQQVTLRCSSQSGHNTVSWYQQALGQGPQFIFQYYREEENGRGNFPPRFSGLQFPNYSSELNVNALELDDSALYLCASTPGRNTGELFFGEGSRLTVL.

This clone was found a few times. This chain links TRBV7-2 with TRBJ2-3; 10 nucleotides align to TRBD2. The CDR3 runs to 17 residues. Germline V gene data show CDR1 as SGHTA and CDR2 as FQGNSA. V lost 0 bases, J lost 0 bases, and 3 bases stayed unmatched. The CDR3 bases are TGTGCCAGCAGCTTAGCCCCTAGCGGGGGCAGCACAGATACGCAGTATTTT. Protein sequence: CASSLAPSGGSTDTQYF.

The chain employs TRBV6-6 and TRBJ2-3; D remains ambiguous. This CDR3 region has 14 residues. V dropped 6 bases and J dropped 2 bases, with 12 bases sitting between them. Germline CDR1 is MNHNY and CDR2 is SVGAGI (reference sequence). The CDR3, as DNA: TGTGCCAGCAGACCGACGGCCAACACAGATACGCAGTATTTT. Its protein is CASRPTANTDTQYF.